This T cell receptor (beta chain) was sequenced for a study of cytomegalovirus exposure and HLA in healthy donors. The study, taken as a whole, reports: About 90% or about 30% of the time was how often most TCR beta V segments were productive, according to an earlier analysis. Confirmation in vitro established that a few CMV-associated chains were specific for CMV antigens.

CDR1 MGHRA and CDR2 YSYEKL come from the germline V gene. The CDR3 is made up of 15 amino acids. V lost 3 bases to trimming and J lost 6 bases; unmatched junction nucleotides: 9. The PCR used 60 Vbeta and 13 Jbeta primers. Clones were read by immunoSEQ multiplex PCR, and TCRdb kept only the in-frame ones, dropping some. The sample contains 150,000 to 200,000 clones, roughly 83% of which appear only once. Concerning this clone itself: Antigen: not known.

The receptor's source is a male donor in good health and CMV-seropositive. The chain links TRBV4-1 to TRBJ2-7; 9 bases fit TRBD1. The sequencing sample was made of PBMCs. The CDR3 reads CASSHRTGDTTEQYF. The CDR3 bases are TGCGCCAGCAGCCATAGGACAGGGGATACAACCGAGCAGTACTTC.